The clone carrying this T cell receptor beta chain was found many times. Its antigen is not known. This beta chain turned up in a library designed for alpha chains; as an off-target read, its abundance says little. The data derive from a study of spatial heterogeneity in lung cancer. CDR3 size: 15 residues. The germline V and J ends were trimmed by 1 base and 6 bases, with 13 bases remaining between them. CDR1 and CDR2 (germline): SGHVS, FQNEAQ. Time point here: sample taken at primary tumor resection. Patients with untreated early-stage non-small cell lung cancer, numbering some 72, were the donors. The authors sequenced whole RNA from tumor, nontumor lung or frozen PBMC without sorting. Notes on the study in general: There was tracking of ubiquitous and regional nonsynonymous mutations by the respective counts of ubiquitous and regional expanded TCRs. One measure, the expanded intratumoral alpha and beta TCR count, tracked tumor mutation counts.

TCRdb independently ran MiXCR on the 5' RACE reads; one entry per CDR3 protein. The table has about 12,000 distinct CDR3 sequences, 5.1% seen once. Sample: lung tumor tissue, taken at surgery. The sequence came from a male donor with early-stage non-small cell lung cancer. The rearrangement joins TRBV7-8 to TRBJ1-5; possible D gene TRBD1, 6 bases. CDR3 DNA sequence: TGTGCCAGCAGCTTAGGTGGGGGCGCGGGTCAGCCCCAGCATTTT. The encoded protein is CASSLGGGAGQPQHF.